These 30 T cell receptor beta chains originate from one sample sequenced in a study of tumor-infiltrating lymphocytes in primary liver carcinoma. Constant-region priming of about 0.5 ug total RNA yielded TCR beta cDNA. Nested multiplex PCR, run for three rounds with slightly modified ARM-PCR, yielded TCR beta libraries. The two initial PCR rounds, roughly 9 cycles each, used TRBV1-TRBV30 forward and C-beta reverse primers. One entry per CDR3 protein, called by TCRdb with MiXCR from the multiplex PCR reads. The table shows fewer than 400,000 distinct CDR3 sequences, with approximately 60% occurring only once. Unsorted whole blood supplied the blood RNA, and germline DNA was isolated too. Sample: peripheral blood. The receptors here all came from a man aged 40-55 years with primary liver carcinoma and hepatitis B virus infection.

Regarding this clonotype: One base away lies a much larger clone, so this may be a sequencing read error. The rearrangement joins TRBV4-1 to TRBJ1-1; D is possibly TRBD1 (6 bases). There are 16 residues in the CDR3. The V gene's germline CDR1 is MGHRA and CDR2 YSYEKL. CDR3 bases: TGCGCCAGCAGCCAAGATCAGAACAAACGGGACACTGAACCTTTCTTT. Encoded protein: CASSQDQNKRDTEPFF.

CDR3 nucleotides: TGTGCCTGGAGTGTAAGGAACGTGGGCGAGCAGTACTTC. Protein: CAWSVRNVGEQYF. The chain joins TRBV30 to TRBJ2-7; D gene uncertain. Trimming removed 0 bases at V and 6 bases at J, with 12 bases between. In germline, CDR1 is GTSNPN, CDR2 SVGIG (reference sequence). This CDR3 is built from 13 residues.

This chain uses TRBV5-8 with TRBJ1-5; 10 bases are a match to TRBD1. Germline CDR1 SGHTS, CDR2 YDEGEE. This CDR3 is built from 15 residues. V shed 0 bases, J shed 7 bases, and the junction held 4 bases outside the gene matches. In nucleotides, the CDR3 is TGTGCCAGCAGCTTGGGACAGGGGGCGAGCCAGCCCCAGCATTTT. It translates to CASSLGQGASQPQHF. Supplemented by reference TRBV5-8 and TRBJ1-5, the full variable domain reads EAGVTQSPTHLIKTRGQQATLRCSPISGHTSVYWYQQALGLGLQFLLWYDEGEERNRGNFPPRFSGRQFPNYSSELNVNALELEDSALYLCASSLGQGASQPQHFGDGTRLSIL.

V usage is TRBV6-5 and J usage is TRBJ2-2, with TRBD1 matching over 10 bases. The CDR3 extends over 15 amino acids. Germline V gene data show CDR1 as MNHEY and CDR2 as SVGAGI. The J segment lost 4 bases and the V segment lost 6 bases, leaving 5 bases of the junction unmatched. In nucleotides, the CDR3 is TGTGCCAGCAGGCGACAGGGGGCAAGCACCGGGGAGCTGTTTTTT. This translates into CASRRQGASTGELFF.

About this clonotype: A much larger clone is a single base away; this may be a read error. J is TRBJ2-5 and V is TRBV10-3; 7 positions agree with TRBD1. Germline V lookup: CDR1 ENHRY, CDR2 SYGVKD. The CDR3 spans 15 residues. DNA for the CDR3: TGTGCCGTCAGTTCCGCAACAGGGGCTGGAGAGACCCAGTACTTC. Amino acid sequence: CAVSSATGAGETQYF.

The J gene is TRBJ2-7, the V gene TRBV6-6, with TRBD2 matching 8 bases. The tail of the sequence fits TRBJ2-5 better, so the J call may be wrong. The length of the CDR3 is 17 residues. CDR1 MNHNY and CDR2 SVGAGI come from the germline V gene (reference sequence). The CDR3 nucleotides are TGTGCCAGCAGTGATTCGACTATCGGGAGGGCCAAGAAGACCCAGTACTTC. It is translated as CASSDSTIGRAKKTQYF.

In regard to this clonotype: Given a much more abundant clone one base away, this may be a read error. The rearrangement joins TRBV6-1 to TRBJ2-5; a possible D gene is TRBD1 (6 bases). The CDR3 loop spans 17 amino acids. CDR1 is MNHNS, CDR2 SASEGT, per germline. The DNA of the CDR3 is TGTGCCAGCATTCCCCTCTACCGGGACATCCTAAAAGAGATCCAGTACTTC. It codes for CASIPLYRDILKEIQYF.

The sample holds one count of this clonotype. This could be a read error, since a much larger clone is one nucleotide away. The rearrangement uses TRBV6-2 or TRBV6-3 and TRBJ1-1; no reliable D call. The germline gives CDR1 MNHEY, CDR2 SVGEGT. This CDR3 has 15 residues. DNA of the CDR3: TGTGCCAGCAGAAGAGACTCCGGCATGAAGACTGAAGCTTTCTTT. This sequence encodes CASRRDSGMKTEAFF.

Worth noting for this clonotype: This may be a read error: a much more frequent sequence differs by one nucleotide. V is TRBV6-2 or TRBV6-3 and J is TRBJ1-5; no clear D. The CDR3 is made up of 14 amino acids. CDR1 and CDR2 (germline): MNHEY, SVGEGT. V was pared by 3 bases and J by 5 bases, with 11 bases between. CDR3 sequence reads: CASSYGGGYQPQHF. CDR3 nucleotide sequence: TGTGCCAGCAGTTATGGCGGCGGTTATCAGCCCCAGCATTTT.

A remark on this clonotype: One junction end disagrees with the germline gene, perhaps due to a read error. The chain combines TRBV6-2 or TRBV6-3 with TRBJ2-1, with TRBD2 identical over 8 bases. Per germline, CDR1 MNHEY and CDR2 SVGEGT. This CDR3 has 15 amino acids. The CDR3 nucleotides read TGTGCCAGCAGTTACCGGGGGGGCTCCTACAATGACCAGTTCTTC. This translates into CASSYRGGSYNDQFF.

This clonotype was seen just once. The rearrangement joins TRBV11-2 to TRBJ1-5, with D perhaps matching TRBD1 (6 bases). This CDR3 spans 14 amino acids. Per the germline V gene, CDR1 is SGHAT and CDR2 is FQNNGV. Trimming left V 7 bases short and J 6 bases short, with 16 bases between. The CDR3 sequence is CASNFAGEGQPQHF. DNA for the CDR3: TGTGCCAGCAATTTTGCAGGGGAGGGTCAGCCCCAGCATTTT.

This clonotype came up once. The chain carries TRBV12-3 or TRBV12-4 and TRBJ2-1, with 12 bases that match TRBD2. J lost 3 bases, V lost 7 bases, and 25 bases had no gene match. This CDR3 region has 22 residues. CDR3 nucleotides: TGTGCCAGCACTCCCGCGGGGGGATCAAAGGCTAGCGGGAGGGAGTTCTACAATGAGCAGTTCTTC. This codes for CASTPAGGSKASGREFYNEQFF.

This clonotype has a handful of counts. The CDR3 loop reads CASSPASGTNNEQFF. DNA for the CDR3: TGTGCCAGTAGTCCAGCTAGCGGGACGAACAATGAGCAGTTCTTC. V gene TRBV28 combines with J gene TRBJ2-1; 9 nucleotides line up with TRBD2. The CDR3 spans 15 residues. The V gene's germline CDR1 is MDHEN and CDR2 SYDVKM. V shed 9 bases and J 5 bases; nucleotides not matched to a gene: 11. Full variable domain (outside the CDR3, taken from reference TRBV28 and TRBJ2-1): DVKVTQSSRYLVKRTGEKVFLECVQDMDHENMFWYRQDPGLGLRLIYFSYDVKMKEKGDIPEGYSVSREKKERFSLILESASTNQTSMYLCASSPASGTNNEQFFGPGTRLTVL.

The V call is TRBV24-1, the J call TRBJ2-7, with 8 bases identical to TRBD1. Germline V lookup: CDR1 KGHDR, CDR2 SFDVKD. Trimming at V came to 6 bases and at J to 5 bases, leaving 5 bases not matched to a gene. The length of the CDR3 is 13 residues. The CDR3 protein is CATSTTGDNEQYF. CDR3 nucleotide sequence: TGTGCCACCAGTACGACAGGGGACAACGAGCAGTACTTC.

Points on this clonotype: Mismatch with germline at one junction end may stem from a read error. Here the CDR3 reads CACSDRGRFHEQYF. The CDR3 nucleotides read TGCGCCTGCAGTGACAGGGGGCGCTTCCACGAGCAGTACTTC. This chain uses TRBV10-2 with TRBJ2-7, with 10 nucleotides matching TRBD1. The CDR3 contains 14 residues. CDR1 WSHSY and CDR2 SAAADI come from the germline V gene.

Details on this clonotype: A clone one base away is much larger, so this may be a read error. The rearrangement links TRBV6-1 to TRBJ1-5, with D maybe TRBD1 (6 bases). Looked up from germline, CDR1 is MNHNS and CDR2 is SASEGT. The CDR3 is 16 amino acids. Here the CDR3 DNA reads TGTGCCAGCAGCCTTGTGGGGGCGCAGAGCAATAAGCCCCAGCATTTT. As protein: CASSLVGAQSNKPQHF.

The sample holds many counts of this clonotype. The rearrangement uses TRBV12-3 or TRBV12-4 and TRBJ2-3; D possibly corresponds to TRBD2 (6 bases). Trimming took off 1 base at V and 0 bases at J, with 11 bases between the two ends. The CDR3 spans 16 residues. The CDR3 spells CASSLGLAYSTDTQYF. In DNA, the CDR3 is TGTGCCAGCAGTTTAGGGCTAGCGTATAGCACAGATACGCAGTATTTT.

This clonotype was seen repeatedly, ten times or more. The chain combines TRBV12-3 or TRBV12-4 with TRBJ2-7; tentatively, D is TRBD1 or TRBD2 (5 bases each). V gave up 7 bases and J gave up 2 bases, with 15 bases separating them. The length of the CDR3 is 14 residues. In DNA form, the CDR3 reads TGTGCCAGCACTACGCCGGGGCAGACCTACGAGCAGTACTTC. Amino acid sequence: CASTTPGQTYEQYF.

For this clonotype: A single base separates this from a much larger clone, so it may be a read error. The rearrangement joins TRBV4-3 to TRBJ1-4; 7 nucleotides align to TRBD1. The CDR3 spans 15 residues. The V gene's germline CDR1 is LGHNA and CDR2 YSLEER. The CDR3 sequence is CASSQRQGSGEKQFF. DNA for the CDR3: TGCGCCAGCAGCCAAAGACAGGGTAGCGGGGAAAAACAGTTTTTT.

V gene TRBV12-3 or TRBV12-4 combines with J gene TRBJ2-1, with D uncertain. CDR3 length: 15 amino acids. Trimming shortened V by 3 bases and J by 7 bases, and 16 bases separated the two germline ends. In DNA form, the CDR3 reads TGTGCCAGCAGTTTTAATAGTAACTCCATTAATGAGCAGTTCTTC. Amino acid sequence: CASSFNSNSINEQFF.

This clonotype came up a few times. The J gene is TRBJ2-5, the V gene TRBV7-9; D not resolved. V lost 2 bases to trimming and J lost 5 bases, with 15 bases between them. From germline, CDR1 is SEHNR and CDR2 FQNEAQ (reference sequence). This CDR3 comprises 15 residues. CDR3 region: CASSLFLSVLETQYF. CDR3 DNA: TGTGCCAGCAGCTTATTTCTATCTGTTTTGGAGACCCAGTACTTC.

DNA of the CDR3: TGTGCCAGCAGCTTAGTAGGCACAGGATACTTCTCCTACAATGAGCAGTTCTTC. The encoded protein is CASSLVGTGYFSYNEQFF. The chain employs TRBV13 and TRBJ2-1, with D possibly TRBD1 on 5 matching bases. Germline CDR1 reads PRHDT; CDR2 reads FYEKMQ (reference sequence). Trimming cost V 1 base and J 0 bases, with 16 bases left between them. The CDR3 is 18 residues long.

This clonotype occurred many times. This rearrangement joins TRBV29-1 to TRBJ2-1; 7 bases are shared with TRBD2. CDR1 is SQVTM and CDR2 is ANQGSEA in the germline V gene. This CDR3 region has 14 residues. J lost 2 bases, V lost 4 bases, and 5 bases had no gene match. CDR3 sequence reads: CSVGGAGTYNEQFF. The CDR3 coding sequence is TGCAGCGTTGGAGGAGCGGGAACCTACAATGAGCAGTTCTTC.

On this clonotype itself: Germline and junction disagree at one end, which may indicate a read error. V and J are TRBV7-2 and TRBJ2-7; TRBD2 matches at 10 bases. Germline assignment: CDR1 SGHTA and CDR2 FQGNSA. The CDR3 contains 13 residues. The CDR3 sequence: CDSSSTTSGDQYF. The CDR3 DNA sequence: TGTGACAGCAGCTCCACTACTAGCGGGGACCAGTACTTC.

Turning to this clonotype: It may be a read error: a sequence one base away is much more abundant. The chain couples TRBV12-3 or TRBV12-4 to TRBJ1-5; the match to TRBD1 covers 7 bases. This CDR3 is built from 14 residues. The CDR3: CASSLEGASQPHHF. DNA for the CDR3: TGTGCCAGCAGTTTAGAGGGGGCGAGTCAGCCCCACCATTTT.

The V call is TRBV11-1, the J call TRBJ1-6, with a tentative D call TRBD1 (5 bases). This CDR3 is built from 13 residues. The germline V gene has CDR1 SGHAT and CDR2 FQDESV (reference sequence). The CDR3 loop is CVSSRTLLSPLHF. CDR3 coding DNA: TGTGTCAGTAGCCGGACACTGCTTTCACCCCTCCACTTT.

This clonotype was seen many times. The chain carries TRBV4-3 and TRBJ2-3; tentative D call: TRBD2 (7 bases). This CDR3 is built from 15 residues. Trimming took 4 bases from V and 2 from J, leaving 13 bases between them. CDR1 is LGHNA and CDR2 is YSLEER in the germline V gene. CDR3 in amino acids: CASSRGGGTTDTQYF. The CDR3 DNA reads as TGCGCCAGCAGCCGAGGGGGGGGAACCACAGATACGCAGTATTTT.

This clonotype has at least ten counts. The chain joins TRBV11-2 to TRBJ2-1; D is perhaps TRBD1 (5 bases). V lost 0 bases, J lost 3 bases, and 18 bases lay in between. There are 18 residues in the CDR3. Germline V gene data show CDR1 as SGHAT and CDR2 as FQNNGV. Written as DNA, the CDR3 is TGTGCCAGCAGCTTAGACTGGAGTGGGGCCGATTACTACAATGAGCAGTTCTTC. Translating gives CASSLDWSGADYYNEQFF.

This clonotype has just a few counts. This chain links TRBV30 with TRBJ1-5; 8 nucleotides match TRBD1. Losses at the gene ends were 0 bases for V and 4 bases for J; bases not matched to a gene: 5. Germline V gene lookup returns CDR1 GTSNPN and CDR2 SVGIG (reference sequence). The CDR3 loop spans 15 amino acids. The DNA of the CDR3 is TGTGCCTGGAGTGTGGGGACAGGCTCGAATCAGCCCCAGCATTTT. Amino acids: CAWSVGTGSNQPQHF.

In the case of this clonotype: It may be a read error: a sequence one base away is much more abundant. The chain combines TRBV12-3 or TRBV12-4 with TRBJ1-5, with D perhaps TRBD1 (6 bases). Trimming shortened V by 3 bases and J by 3 bases, and 9 bases separated the two germline ends. The CDR3 runs to 14 residues. The CDR3 nucleotides are TGTGCCAGCAGTTTTACAGGGCCCAATCAGCCCCAGCATTTT. This gives the protein CASSFTGPNQPQHF.